The 6 T cell receptor beta chains below were found in one sample sequenced in a study of T cell repertoires in cytomegalovirus infection. Using its own MiXCR run on the reads, TCRdb lists one record per CDR3 protein. The sample shows 300,000 or so distinct CDR3 sequences, approximately 25% of them seen only once. No antigen is known for these receptors. The sequenced sample was cultured PBMCs, obtained from culture after CMV antigen stimulation. Every receptor here comes from a human donor in good health (CMV status not recorded). Some clones in this sample may be carry-over from other donors' samples.

Many counts were recorded for this clonotype. This sequence joins TRBV7-2 and TRBJ2-3; D not resolved. The CDR3 runs to 12 residues. Trimming stripped 5 bases from V and 2 bases from J, with 5 bases between. CDR1 and CDR2 (germline): SGHTA, FQGNSA. CDR3 bases: TGTGCCAGCAGCCCCTACACAGATACGCAGTATTTT. It translates to CASSPYTDTQYF.

This clonotype came up a few times. This chain links TRBV5-1 with TRBJ2-1, with no clear D. CDR3 length: 13 amino acids. The germline CDR1 and CDR2 sequences are SGHRS and YFSETQ. The V end was cut by 1 base, the J end by 5 bases, with 7 bases between. The CDR3 sequence: CASSLNPNNEQFF. The CDR3 DNA reads as TGCGCCAGCAGCTTGAACCCGAACAATGAGCAGTTCTTC.

This clonotype was seen a few times. A junction end diverges from the germline sequence, so it may reflect a read error. This chain links TRBV20-1 with TRBJ2-5; possibly TRBD1 for D (5 bases). This CDR3 is 11 amino acids long. Germline V gene lookup returns CDR1 DFQATT and CDR2 SNEGSKA (reference sequence). CDR3 coding DNA: TGCAGTGCCAGAGACAGTTTGACCCAGTACTTC. Translation: CSARDSLTQYF.

This clonotype was counted ten times or more. The CDR3 region has the DNA TGTGCCAGCAGCCAGTCGGCAGGGCTCAATAGTGAGCAGTTCTTC. This codes for CASSQSAGLNSEQFF. The J gene is TRBJ2-1, the V gene TRBV7-2, with D possibly TRBD1 on 5 matching bases. Germline CDR1 reads SGHTA; CDR2 reads FQGNSA. Trimming removed 5 bases from V and 9 bases from J, with 20 bases in between. This CDR3 has 15 residues. Together with reference TRBV7-2 and TRBJ2-1, the CDR3 gives the full variable domain: GAGVSQSPSNKVTEKGKDVELRCDPISGHTALYWYRQSLGQGLEFLIYFQGNSAPDKSGLPSDRFSAERTGGSVSTLTIQRTQQEDSAVYLCASSQSAGLNSEQFFGPGTRLTVL.

The table lists this clonotype with many counts. This chain uses TRBV12-5 with TRBJ2-1, with 7 bases lining up with TRBD2. The germline gives CDR1 LGHNT, CDR2 FRNRAP. The trim removed 5 bases at V and 6 bases at J, leaving 10 bases unmatched. The CDR3 runs 15 residues. DNA of the CDR3: TGTGCTAGTGGTCCACCTAGCGGACCTACCAATGAGCAGTTCTTC. This gives the protein CASGPPSGPTNEQFF.

This clonotype was seen a few times. The V gene is TRBV12-3 or TRBV12-4, the J gene TRBJ1-2, with no clear D. CDR3 length: 14 residues. V was clipped by 7 bases and J by 6 bases, with 18 bases between them. Written as DNA, the CDR3 is TGTGCCAGCACTCTTAGACAAGGCGGGGATGGCTACACCTTC. Translation: CASTLRQGGDGYTF.